A selection of T cell receptor beta chains follows, all from one sample in a study of blood T cell repertoires in COVID-19. Using immunoSEQ multiplex PCR, the repertoire was profiled, and TCRdb retains in-frame clones only, with some absent. The top ten hold around a third of the sample, which has about 80,000 clones, roughly 80% seen once. Sequenced: peripheral blood. These receptors were obtained from a woman in her sixties or seventies with acute or convalescent COVID-19. CDR3s leave out the opening cysteine and the closing phenylalanine or tryptophan. Each record gives: V gene, D gene, J gene, CDR3 length, CDR3 protein. D genes are given only for firm matches.

v_gene: TRBV2; d_gene: -; j_gene: TRBJ2-5; len: 13; CDR3aa: ASKGGSLSGETQY
v_gene: TRBV29-1; d_gene: -; j_gene: TRBJ2-3; len: 14; CDR3aa: SVEGGQRRALGTQY
v_gene: TRBV7-2; d_gene: -; j_gene: TRBJ1-6; len: 15; CDR3aa: ASSPRQAGSYNSPLH
v_gene: TRBV3-1/TRBV3-2; d_gene: -; j_gene: TRBJ2-1; len: 13; CDR3aa: ASSQVRSQGDEQF
v_gene: TRBV27; d_gene: -; j_gene: TRBJ1-1; len: 12; CDR3aa: ASSFSGGITEAF
v_gene: TRBV9; d_gene: -; j_gene: TRBJ2-1; len: 14; CDR3aa: ASSAERDFSYNEQF
v_gene: TRBV15; d_gene: -; j_gene: TRBJ2-4; len: 19; CDR3aa: ATSRVSLAGASSLAKNIQY
v_gene: TRBV18; d_gene: -; j_gene: TRBJ2-7; len: 13; CDR3aa: ASSPGTSSSYEQY
v_gene: TRBV19; d_gene: TRBD1; j_gene: TRBJ1-1; len: 11; CDR3aa: ASGDREDTEAF
v_gene: TRBV19; d_gene: -; j_gene: TRBJ1-6; len: 14; CDR3aa: ASTTQGSKGNSPLH
v_gene: TRBV5-4; d_gene: TRBD1; j_gene: TRBJ1-1; len: 12; CDR3aa: ASSSLGGTGGAF
v_gene: TRBV4-2; d_gene: TRBD2; j_gene: TRBJ2-5; len: 14; CDR3aa: ASSPGTSGFQETQY
v_gene: TRBV29-1; d_gene: -; j_gene: TRBJ1-1; len: 11; CDR3aa: STRGDLYTEAF
v_gene: TRBV7-9; d_gene: -; j_gene: TRBJ2-2; len: 14; CDR3aa: ASSLGRLGFGGELF
v_gene: TRBV9; d_gene: TRBD1; j_gene: TRBJ2-2; len: 16; CDR3aa: ASSVALGQGFIPGELF
v_gene: TRBV30; d_gene: TRBD2; j_gene: TRBJ2-7; len: 10; CDR3aa: ARDGRAYEQY